This TCR beta chain derives from a study of HIV-infected patients and healthy controls. Overall study results and limits: No HLA typing of donors was done in this study.

This clonotype was seen at least ten times. Antigen: not known. cDNA was made from approximately 500 ng RNA using alpha and beta constant primers. Each of the alpha and beta chains got its own library through chain-specific third strand synthesis with indices. TCRdb redid the calling of the 5' RACE reads with MiXCR, one entry per CDR3 protein. The data contain 11,000 to 15,000 distinct CDR3 sequences, 9.9% of them seen just once; the ten biggest clones take up about 6.4%. All unsorted peripheral T cells were captured because whole blood was used without fractionation. The CDR3 extends over 14 amino acids. V was shortened by 5 bases and J by 4 bases, with 15 bases between the two germline ends. Germline CDR1 PRHDT, CDR2 FYEKMQ (reference sequence).

The sequence derives from an adult in good health. The rearrangement joins TRBV13 to TRBJ2-7, with a tentative D call TRBD1 (5 bases). The sample was blood. This CDR3 reads CASSLRSREYEQYF. The CDR3, as DNA: TGTGCCAGCAGCCTTAGGAGCAGGGAATACGAGCAGTACTTC. Looking up the rest from reference TRBV13 and TRBJ2-7 gives the full variable domain: AAGVIQSPRHLIKEKRETATLKCYPIPRHDTVYWYQQGPGQDPQFLISFYEKMQSDKGSIPDRFSAQQFSDYHSELNMSSLELGDSALYFCASSLRSREYEQYFGPGTRLTVT.